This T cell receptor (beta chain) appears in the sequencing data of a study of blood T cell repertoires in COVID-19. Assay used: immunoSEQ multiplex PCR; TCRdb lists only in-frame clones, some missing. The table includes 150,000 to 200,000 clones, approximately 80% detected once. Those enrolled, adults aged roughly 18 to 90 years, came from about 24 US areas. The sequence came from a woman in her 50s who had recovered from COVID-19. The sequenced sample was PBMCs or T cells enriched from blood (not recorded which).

The CDR3 protein is CASSVVSGPGPQYF. For the CDR3, the DNA is TGTGCCAGCAGCGTAGTTTCCGGCCCAGGTCCGCAGTATTTT. The chain is built from TRBV9 and TRBJ2-3; D unresolved. The CDR3 runs to 14 residues. V gave up 0 bases and J gave up 10 bases, with 15 bases separating them. The germline CDR1 and CDR2 sequences are SGDLS and YYNGEE.